This entry is about one T cell receptor beta chain. Antigen unknown. V was clipped by 4 bases and J by 7 bases, with 17 bases between them. This CDR3 is built from 15 residues. Germline V gene lookup returns CDR1 MNHEY and CDR2 SVGAGI. These data come from a study of post-analysis software for immune sequencing data. TCR beta libraries were prepared from cDNA with unique molecular identifiers. When about 0.85 to 11 million T cells were used, they gave some 520,000 cDNA molecules. TCRdb recomputed calls from the PCR reads with MiXCR, one row per CDR3 protein. Of hundreds of thousands of distinct CDR3 sequences listed, 55% to 60% are singletons. Study outcomes and limitations: With TRBV5-6, TRBV5-1 and TRBV20-1 included, about five TRBV segments were more frequent in patients than in controls. Same-batch samples co-clustered strongly by F measure.

The sample comprised blood. The TCR was taken from a girl aged 2 to 10 with multiple sclerosis. The chain has TRBV6-5 and TRBJ2-1, with D perhaps TRBD2 (5 bases). The CDR3 reads CASSSSGALGNEQFF. Written as DNA, the CDR3 is TGTGCCAGCAGTTCCAGCGGAGCCTTGGGGAATGAGCAGTTCTTC.